This T cell receptor beta chain came from a study of T cells in Graves' hyperthyroidism and ophthalmopathy (dated by TCRdb to the late 2010s). In terms of the full investigation: Peripheral blood samples were taken at the time of initial diagnosis, prior to any treatment. A discovery cohort of roughly 96 patients, about 40 with Graves' ophthalmopathy and about 60 with stable Graves' hyperthyroidism, was used to find distinguishing TCR V-J signatures. Prospective prediction of ophthalmopathy was tested in an independent validation cohort of 18 to 20 hyperthyroidism patients and 17 patients who later progressed to ophthalmopathy. The 75 to 100 discovery patients were randomly divided into training and test sets at a 7:3 ratio. In addition, the study compared T-cell repertoires in thyroid tissue and in blood from several Graves' hyperthyroidism patients. Once sampling was done, hyperthyroidism patients were given methimazole at a starting dose of 30 mg daily, whereas ophthalmopathy patients were given high-dose intravenous methylprednisolone. TCR Vbeta CDR3 sequencing of 120 to 150 peripheral blood samples (under 45 ophthalmopathy, 75 hyperthyroidism and some 17 progressor patients) is reported in the paper.

What the study reported, not specific to this receptor: In validation, the model predicted progression to ophthalmopathy with 55% to 71% sensitivity and 72% to 85% specificity, a median of 6.5 months before onset. Most expanded thyroid clonotypes (frequency above 0.001) were also detected in blood, a finding suggesting that blood repertoires may reflect thyroid immune responses. In cross-validation, a model built on a 13 V-J signature told ophthalmopathy apart from stable hyperthyroidism with approximately 90% sensitivity and 81% to 82% specificity, and in testing the same model reached 80%/75%. Sample size was not statistically predetermined, and blinding of investigators to group allocation was not performed.

V drops 3 bases and J drops 5 bases, leaving 10 bases in between. From a lookup of the germline V gene (reference sequence), CDR1 and CDR2 are LGHDT and YNNKEL. CDR3 length: 13 amino acids, cysteine to phenylalanine. Of all the DNA, just the CDR3 is kept, 39 bases in frame from base 1. Ophthalmopathy patients had moderately to severely active disease, Clinical Activity Score of at least 3, NOSPECS grade of at least 4, and duration under 3 months. Exclusion was applied to patients with uncontrolled infections, other autoimmune diseases, pregnancy or lactation. Diagnoses were established on the basis of clinical symptoms, serum thyroxine and TRAb, thyroid ultrasound, and orbital computed tomography. PBMCs were separated from roughly 9.3 ml of fresh peripheral blood using Ficoll-Paque density gradient centrifugation. Trizol reagent was used to extract total RNA, and RNA quality was then checked on an Agilent 2100 Bioanalyzer.

TCR beta CDR3 regions were amplified from RNA transcripts. The first round of RT-PCR for the TCR CDR3 was performed with the HTBI primer set and the Qiagen OneStep RT-PCR kit. Libraries were constructed in a second round of multiplex PCR, after which size selection and purification were performed. Sequencing of the libraries was done on an Illumina HiSeq2000 using paired-end 100 bp reads. The authors' pipeline ran thus. SOAPnuke was used to process the raw data, removing reads that contained adapters or uncalled bases, had a mean Phred below 15, or lacked an exact match to the constant primer or identifier. COPE v1.2.5 was used to merge the high-quality paired reads, and each unique nucleotide sequence was defined as a clonotype. MiTCR v1.1 was used to align clonotypes to the IMGT TRBV, TRBD and TRBJ reference segments. The analysis was restricted to V-J combinations with a frequency above 0.0001, which together covered 99% to 99.2% of the repertoires. A TCS score was defined as the ratio of F50 (clonal expansion) to E x V (chaos), with BLOSUM62-based TCRdist applied between CDR3 peptides within each V-J. Welch's t-statistics and random forest reduced fewer than 600 V-J features to under 15, which were used in a naive Bayes classifier (R e1071). The raw public data were reprocessed by TCRdb itself: fastp quality trimming at Q25, MiXCR clonotype calling, in-frame beta chains only. A single entry per CDR3 protein holds the most common genes and DNA from its merged rows. These V and J calls derive from TCRdb rather than the authors' analysis. This sample holds about 640,000 distinct CDR3 sequences; about a fifth were observed only once. The top ten clonotypes cover roughly 30% of the sample.

This clonotype was recorded many times. It lacks a known antigen. No qualities accompany the bases; no much larger clone lies one base away. The source material was blood. The TCR comes from a man younger than 45 with Graves' ophthalmopathy. The chain employs TRBV3-1 and TRBJ1-1, with the D gene not clear enough to name. The DNA is as follows: TGTGCCAGCAGCCACCGGGGTTGGACTGAAGCTTTCTTT. Its translation is CASSHRGWTEAFF.